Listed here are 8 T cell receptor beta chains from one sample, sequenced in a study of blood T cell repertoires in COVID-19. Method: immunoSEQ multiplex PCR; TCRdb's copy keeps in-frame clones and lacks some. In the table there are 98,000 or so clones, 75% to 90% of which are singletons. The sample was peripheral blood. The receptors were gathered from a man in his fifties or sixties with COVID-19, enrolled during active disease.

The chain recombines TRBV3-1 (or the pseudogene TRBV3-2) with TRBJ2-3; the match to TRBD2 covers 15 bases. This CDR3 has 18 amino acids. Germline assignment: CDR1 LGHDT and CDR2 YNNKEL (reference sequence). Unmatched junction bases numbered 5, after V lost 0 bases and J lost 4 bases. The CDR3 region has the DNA TGTGCCAGCAGCCAAGATATTGGACTAGCGGGAGGGGCAGATACGCAGTATTTT. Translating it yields CASSQDIGLAGGADTQYF.

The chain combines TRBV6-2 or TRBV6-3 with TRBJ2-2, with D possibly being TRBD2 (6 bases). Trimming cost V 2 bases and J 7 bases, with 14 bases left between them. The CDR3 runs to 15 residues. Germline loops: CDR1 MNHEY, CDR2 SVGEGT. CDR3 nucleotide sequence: TGTGCCAGCAGTTACCAGGCTAGCGCTGGCGGGGAGCTGTTTTTT. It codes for CASSYQASAGGELFF.

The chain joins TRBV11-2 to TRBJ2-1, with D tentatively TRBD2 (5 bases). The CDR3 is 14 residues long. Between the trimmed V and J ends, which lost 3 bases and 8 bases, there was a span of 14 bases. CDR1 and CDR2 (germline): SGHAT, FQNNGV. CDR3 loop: CASSFRDSRDEQFF. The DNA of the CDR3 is TGTGCCAGCAGCTTCCGGGATTCGCGCGATGAGCAGTTCTTC. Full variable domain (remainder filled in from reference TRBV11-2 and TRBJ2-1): EAGVAQSPRYKIIEKRQSVAFWCNPISGHATLYWYQQILGQGPKLLIQFQNNGVVDDSQLPKDRFSAERLKGVDSTLKIQPAKLEDSAVYLCASSFRDSRDEQFFGPGTRLTVL.

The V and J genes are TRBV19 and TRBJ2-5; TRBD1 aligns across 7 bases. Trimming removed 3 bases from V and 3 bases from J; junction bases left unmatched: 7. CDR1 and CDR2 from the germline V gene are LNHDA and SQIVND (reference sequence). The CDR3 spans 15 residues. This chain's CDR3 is CASSIPGGNKETQYF. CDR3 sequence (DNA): TGTGCCAGTAGTATCCCAGGGGGAAACAAAGAGACCCAGTACTTC.

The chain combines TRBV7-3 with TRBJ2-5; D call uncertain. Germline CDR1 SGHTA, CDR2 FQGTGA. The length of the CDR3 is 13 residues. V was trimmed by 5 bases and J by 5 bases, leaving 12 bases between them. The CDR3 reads CASSTLPGETQYF. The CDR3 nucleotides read TGTGCCAGCAGCACCCTGCCCGGGGAGACCCAGTACTTC.

The CDR3 nucleotides are TGTGCCAGCAGCCCCCGACCTGGACTAGCGGGGTACAATGAGCAGTTCTTC. Translation gives CASSPRPGLAGYNEQFF. This chain joins TRBV14 and TRBJ2-1; 12 nucleotides line up with TRBD2. This CDR3 has 17 residues. The germline gives CDR1 SGHDN, CDR2 FVKESK. V trimming: 4 bases; J trimming: 4 bases; junction bases outside the gene matches: 8.

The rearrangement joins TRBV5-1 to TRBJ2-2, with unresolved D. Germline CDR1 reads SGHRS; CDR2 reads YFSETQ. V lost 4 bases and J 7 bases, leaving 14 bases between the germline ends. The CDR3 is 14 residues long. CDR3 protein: CASSQLDISGELFF. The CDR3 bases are TGCGCCAGCAGCCAACTCGACATAAGCGGGGAGCTGTTTTTT. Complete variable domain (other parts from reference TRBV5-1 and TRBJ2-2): KAGVTQTPRYLIKTRGQQVTLSCSPISGHRSVSWYQQTPGQGLQFLFEYFSETQRNKGNFPGRFSGRQFSNSRSEMNVSTLELGDSALYLCASSQLDISGELFFGEGSRLTVL.

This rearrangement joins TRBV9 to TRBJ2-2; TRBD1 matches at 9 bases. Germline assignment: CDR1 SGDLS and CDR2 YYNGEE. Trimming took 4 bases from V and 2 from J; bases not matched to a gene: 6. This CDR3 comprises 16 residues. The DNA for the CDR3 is TGTGCCAGCAGCACTACAGGGGGCTCAAACACCGGGGAGCTGTTTTTT. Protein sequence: CASSTTGGSNTGELFF.